A single sample is the source of the 16 T cell receptor beta chains below, sequenced in a study of shared clonotypes between healthy human individuals. The data were produced by immunoSEQ multiplex PCR, yet TCRdb's version contains in-frame clones alone and is incomplete. The table lists about 2.3 million clones, approximately 93% of them singletons. Specimen: naive CD4+ T cells from PBMCs. The sample's subset: CD45RA+ positively selected. Receptors originate from a man younger than 30 in good health. Some clones in this sample may be carry-over from other donors' samples.

This chain's CDR3 is CASSLLQYSYGYTF. In DNA form, the CDR3 reads TGTGCCAGCAGCTTGTTGCAATATAGCTATGGCTACACCTTC. The chain combines TRBV5-4 with TRBJ1-2; D remains unclear. V shed 1 base and J shed 4 bases, with 11 bases lying between them. The CDR3 is made up of 14 amino acids. Germline V gene data show CDR1 as SGHNT and CDR2 as YYREEE (reference sequence).

This rearrangement joins TRBV5-1 to TRBJ2-1, with a possible D match to TRBD2 (5 bases). V dropped 0 bases and J dropped 7 bases, with 20 bases sitting between them. Germline V gene sequence: CDR1 SGHRS, CDR2 YFSETQ. The CDR3 runs 17 residues. The CDR3 sequence: CASSLELWELSGNEQFF. CDR3 coding DNA: TGCGCCAGCAGCTTGGAGCTTTGGGAGCTGTCGGGGAATGAGCAGTTCTTC. Drawing the rest from reference TRBV5-1 and TRBJ2-1, the complete variable domain is KAGVTQTPRYLIKTRGQQVTLSCSPISGHRSVSWYQQTPGQGLQFLFEYFSETQRNKGNFPGRFSGRQFSNSRSEMNVSTLELGDSALYLCASSLELWELSGNEQFFGPGTRLTVL.

This sequence joins TRBV5-1 and TRBJ2-3, with D unclear. Trimming stripped 0 bases from V and 4 bases from J, with 12 bases between. CDR3 length: 15 amino acids. Germline CDR1 and CDR2: SGHRS and YFSETQ. Here the CDR3 reads CASSLGGALPDTQYF. The CDR3 bases are TGCGCCAGCAGCTTGGGTGGAGCCCTCCCAGATACGCAGTATTTT.

This chain links TRBV27 with TRBJ1-4; D uncertain. The V gene lost 5 bases and the J gene lost 5 bases, with 9 bases spanning the gap. The CDR3 is made up of 13 amino acids. Germline V lookup: CDR1 MNHEY, CDR2 SMNVEV (reference sequence). CDR3 DNA: TGTGCCAGCAGTCCGAGGAGAAATGAAAAACTGTTTTTT. Its translation is CASSPRRNEKLFF.

This chain connects TRBV27 to TRBJ2-7; D uncertain. The CDR3 sequence is 14 residues long. The V gene lost 2 bases and the J gene lost 1 base, with 9 bases spanning the gap. CDR1 is MNHEY and CDR2 is SMNVEV in the germline V gene (reference sequence). This chain's CDR3 is CASSLQSRSYEQYF. CDR3 coding DNA: TGTGCCAGCAGTTTACAGTCAAGGTCCTACGAGCAGTACTTC.

This clone was detected only once. This rearrangement joins TRBV11-3 to TRBJ2-1, with 11 bases that match TRBD2. Germline CDR1 reads SGHNT; CDR2 reads YENEEA. V shed 5 bases, J shed 6 bases, and the junction held 6 bases outside the gene matches. This CDR3 contains 15 residues. DNA for the CDR3: TGTGCCAGCAGCCAAACTAGCGGGAGCACCAATGAGCAGTTCTTC. This sequence encodes CASSQTSGSTNEQFF.

This CDR3 reads CASSLRGQESNEQFF. CDR3 DNA sequence: TGTGCCAGCAGCCTGAGGGGACAGGAATCCAATGAGCAGTTCTTC. The V and J genes are TRBV28 and TRBJ2-1; TRBD1 agrees at 8 bases. CDR1 and CDR2 (germline): MDHEN, SYDVKM. The CDR3 length is 15 residues. Losses at the gene ends were 6 bases for V and 6 bases for J; bases not matched to a gene: 10.

This clone was detected only once. The V gene is TRBV5-1, the J gene TRBJ2-3; the D gene is possibly TRBD1 (6 bases). This CDR3 contains 15 residues. Germline V gene sequence: CDR1 SGHRS, CDR2 YFSETQ. Trimming removed 2 bases from V and 0 bases from J, with 10 bases in between. The CDR3 DNA sequence: TGCGCCAGCAGCTTTCCGGGACAAAGCACAGATACGCAGTATTTT. Translating gives CASSFPGQSTDTQYF.

This clone has just one count. The rearrangement links TRBV5-1 to TRBJ2-3, with D unclear. CDR1 and CDR2 from the germline V gene are SGHRS and YFSETQ. The CDR3 sequence is 16 residues long. Trimming removed 6 bases from V and 0 bases from J, with 17 bases in between. The CDR3 protein is CASNPLQITSTDTQYF. Here the CDR3 DNA reads TGCGCCAGCAACCCCCTACAGATTACTAGCACAGATACGCAGTATTTT.

The chain recombines TRBV11-2 with TRBJ1-3; D possibly corresponds to TRBD1 (6 bases). The V gene's germline CDR1 is SGHAT and CDR2 FQNNGV. Trimming took 3 bases from V and 4 from J, leaving 13 bases between them. This CDR3 is 15 amino acids long. The CDR3 DNA follows: TGTGCCAGCAGCTTCTCAGGGGTCGCGGGAAACACCATATATTTT. It encodes CASSFSGVAGNTIYF.

The genes are TRBV19 and TRBJ1-1; weak D call: TRBD1 (5 bases). Per germline, CDR1 LNHDA and CDR2 SQIVND (reference sequence). The CDR3 has 15 residues. V gave up 5 bases and J gave up 4 bases, with 17 bases separating them. The CDR3 coding sequence is TGTGCCAGTAGTCCCCGGGGGGGGTGGAGCACTGAAGCTTTCTTT. It codes for CASSPRGGWSTEAFF.

The V gene is TRBV6-5, the J gene TRBJ2-7, with a tentative D call TRBD2 (6 bases). V lost 6 bases, J lost 7 bases, and 19 bases lay in between. The CDR3 length is 14 residues. Germline lookup yields CDR1 MNHEY and CDR2 SVGAGI. The CDR3 DNA is TGTGCCAGCAGCTCAGTCCTGCCTCGGGGGGAGCAGTACTTC. This gives the protein CASSSVLPRGEQYF.

This clone was observed once. The chain has TRBV4-3 and TRBJ1-1; D not certain. The CDR3 is 15 residues long. Germline V gene lookup returns CDR1 LGHNA and CDR2 YSLEER. Trimming shortened V by 4 bases and J by 3 bases, and 15 bases separated the two germline ends. In DNA form, the CDR3 reads TGCGCCAGCAGCCCTCAGGTGGGCTCCTACACTGAAGCTTTCTTT. Its protein is CASSPQVGSYTEAFF.

V gene TRBV5-1 combines with J gene TRBJ2-7, with D perhaps matching TRBD1 (6 bases). Trimming stripped 1 base from V and 6 bases from J, with 14 bases between. CDR1 SGHRS and CDR2 YFSETQ come from the germline V gene. CDR3 length: 14 amino acids. The CDR3 DNA reads TGCGCCAGCAGCTTGTCGGGTGGGGGCGGCGAGCAGTACTTC. Amino acids: CASSLSGGGGEQYF.

The rearrangement joins TRBV23-1 to TRBJ2-1; maybe TRBD1 (6 bases). TRBV23-1 is designated an ORF whose function remains uncertain. V lost 3 bases and J 6 bases, leaving 12 bases between the germline ends. The CDR3 covers 14 residues. The CDR3 DNA reads as TGCGCCAGCAGTCAGGGCAGGGGATTCAATGAGCAGTTCTTC. As protein: CASSQGRGFNEQFF.

This clone has a handful of counts. This chain uses TRBV5-1 with TRBJ2-1; 9 bases align to TRBD2. This CDR3 is built from 15 residues. Germline values: CDR1 SGHRS, CDR2 YFSETQ. V trimming: 0 bases; J trimming: 13 bases; junction bases outside the gene matches: 11. The CDR3 spells CASSLEVTSGALQFF. For the CDR3, the DNA is TGCGCCAGCAGCTTGGAGGTGACTAGCGGAGCTCTCCAGTTCTTC.